A selection of T cell receptor beta chains follows, all from one sample in a study of cytomegalovirus exposure and HLA in healthy donors. Clones were sequenced by immunoSEQ multiplex PCR, and TCRdb holds only the in-frame ones, with some missing. The table lists 98,000 or so clones, roughly a tenth of them singletons. Input material: PBMCs. The source is a man aged 35 to 55 in good health and CMV-seropositive. Each CDR3 is given with its conserved first and last residue. The D gene is left open where the match is weak. Where a row states a size, it is once, few, many or the class of an expanded clone; other rows omit it.

clone_size d_call j_call v_call cdr3_aa cdr3_nt
- - TRBJ2-1 TRBV9 CASSAPQGSNEQFF TGTGCCAGCAGCGCCCCACAGGGTAGTAATGAGCAGTTCTTC
- - TRBJ1-1 TRBV14 CASSQGRTLVWPNTEAFF TGTGCCAGCAGCCAAGGGAGGACTTTAGTTTGGCCAAACACTGAAGCTTTCTTT
few - TRBJ2-6 TRBV15 CATSSDRPGANVLTF TGTGCCACCAGCAGCGACAGGCCTGGGGCCAACGTCCTGACTTTC
- TRBD1 TRBJ2-7 TRBV5-1 CASGQGASYEQYF TGCGCCAGCGGACAGGGGGCATCCTACGAGCAGTACTTC
few - TRBJ2-6 TRBV19 CASAGDSGANVLTF TGTGCCAGCGCAGGGGACTCTGGGGCCAACGTCCTGACTTTC
- TRBD1 TRBJ2-4 TRBV5-6 CASSLLTGGNIQYF TGTGCCAGCAGCTTGTTGACAGGGGGAAACATTCAGTACTTC
- - TRBJ2-2 TRBV7-2 CASSLYQGPNTGELFF TGTGCCAGCAGCTTATATCAGGGGCCGAACACCGGGGAGCTGTTTTTT
- TRBD1 TRBJ1-2 TRBV7-8 CAGSLGTGKGYTF TGTGCCGGCAGCTTAGGGACAGGGAAAGGCTACACCTTC
- - TRBJ2-3 TRBV7-2 CASSLALEDTQYF TGTGCCAGCAGCTTAGCACTTGAAGATACGCAGTATTTT
medium-sized - TRBJ2-7 TRBV19 CASGIGYEQYF TGTGCCAGCGGGATTGGATACGAGCAGTACTTC
- - TRBJ2-7 TRBV2 CASSEVFAGSYEQYF TGTGCCAGCAGTGAAGTTTTTGCAGGCTCCTACGAGCAGTACTTC
- - TRBJ2-6 TRBV7-7 CASSLELSTSGANVLTF TGTGCTAGCAGCTTAGAGCTGAGTACCTCTGGGGCCAACGTCCTGACTTTC
- - TRBJ1-2 TRBV9 CASSGDRQTIHYGYTF TGTGCCAGCAGCGGCGATCGACAGACCATTCACTATGGCTACACCTTC
- - TRBJ1-4 TRBV7-9 CASSPTRGGRREKLFF TGTGCCAGCAGCCCGACGCGGGGGGGGCGTCGGGAAAAACTGTTTTTT
few - TRBJ1-1 TRBV6-5 CASSYSGGYTEAFF TGTGCCAGCAGTTACTCCGGGGGATACACTGAAGCTTTCTTT
- TRBD1 TRBJ2-4 TRBV7-8 CASSGRQGAFIQYF TGTGCCAGCAGCGGTCGACAGGGGGCTTTCATTCAGTACTTC
few TRBD2 TRBJ2-1 TRBV9 CASSTPLAGPNLNEQFF TGTGCCAGCAGCACCCCCCTAGCGGGCCCGAATCTCAATGAGCAGTTCTTC
few TRBD2 TRBJ2-5 TRBV6-1 CASGREGVETQYF TGTGCCAGCGGGAGGGAAGGGGTAGAGACCCAGTACTTC
once - TRBJ1-6 TRBV2 CASGEPIDNSPLHF TGTGCCAGCGGGGAGCCGATAGATAATTCACCCCTCCACTTT
few - TRBJ1-5 TRBV9 CASNSGNQPQHF TGTGCCAGCAACTCCGGTAATCAGCCCCAGCATTTT
- - TRBJ1-1 TRBV6-5 CASSYPPHRDTEAFF TGTGCCAGCAGTTACCCCCCGCACAGGGACACTGAAGCTTTCTTT
few - TRBJ2-7 TRBV5-6 CASSQGVDEQYF TGTGCCAGCTCGCAGGGCGTGGACGAGCAGTACTTC